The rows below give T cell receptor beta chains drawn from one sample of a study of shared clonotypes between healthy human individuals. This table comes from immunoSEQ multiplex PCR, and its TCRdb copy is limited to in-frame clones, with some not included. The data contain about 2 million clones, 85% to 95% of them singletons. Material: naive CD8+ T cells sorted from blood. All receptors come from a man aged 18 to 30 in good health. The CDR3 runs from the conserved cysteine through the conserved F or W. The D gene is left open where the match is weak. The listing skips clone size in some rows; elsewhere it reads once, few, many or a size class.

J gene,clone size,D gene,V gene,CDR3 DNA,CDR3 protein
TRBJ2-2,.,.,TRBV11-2,TGTGCCACTGCGGGGAACACCGGGGAGCTGTTTTTT,CATAGNTGELFF
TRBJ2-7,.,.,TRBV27,TGTGCCAGCAGTAATGGGGGAAACGAGCAGTACTTC,CASSNGGNEQYF
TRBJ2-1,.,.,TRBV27,TGTGCCAGCAGTTTGGAGGGGGCTACGAGCTCCTACAATGAGCAGTTCTTC,CASSLEGATSSYNEQFF
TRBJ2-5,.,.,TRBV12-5,TGTGCTAGTGGTTTCCCAACCGGGGGCCAAGAGACCCAGTACTTC,CASGFPTGGQETQYF
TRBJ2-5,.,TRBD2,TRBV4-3,TGCGCCAGCAGCCGAGAAGCGGGAGTGTCAGAGACCCAGTACTTC,CASSREAGVSETQYF
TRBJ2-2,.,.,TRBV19,TGTGCCAGTAGTATTAACAGTTACACCGGGGAGCTGTTTTTT,CASSINSYTGELFF
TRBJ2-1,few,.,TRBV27,TGTGCCAGCAGTTTAGGTAGCAATGAGCAGTTCTTC,CASSLGSNEQFF
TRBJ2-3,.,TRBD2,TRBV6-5,TGTGCCAGCAGTTTAGGACTAGCGGCCTCCCTCACGCAGTATTTT,CASSLGLAASLTQYF
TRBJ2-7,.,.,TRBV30,TGTGCCTGGAGTGTTAGTCAGGGCCACGAGCAGTACTTC,CAWSVSQGHEQYF
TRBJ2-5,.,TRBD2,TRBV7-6,TGTGCCAGCAGCTCCACGACTAGCGGGGAGACCCAGTACTTC,CASSSTTSGETQYF
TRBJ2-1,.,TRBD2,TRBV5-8,TGTGCCAGCAGCTTGGGATTCGGACTAGGGATTTCTGATGAGCAGTTCTTC,CASSLGFGLGISDEQFF
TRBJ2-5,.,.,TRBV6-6,TGTGCCAGCAGTTCTCCAGGGGTTGTAGAGACCCAGTACTTC,CASSSPGVVETQYF
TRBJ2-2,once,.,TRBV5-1,TGCGCCAGCAGCCTCGAGGACAGTACCGGGGAGCTGTTTTTT,CASSLEDSTGELFF
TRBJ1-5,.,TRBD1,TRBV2,TGTGCCAGCAGTCGACAGGGTTGGCAGCCCCAGCATTTT,CASSRQGWQPQHF
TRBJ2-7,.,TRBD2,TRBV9,TGTGCCAGCAGCGCAGGACTAGATCCCTACGAGCAGTACTTC,CASSAGLDPYEQYF
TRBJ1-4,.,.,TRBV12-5,TGTGCTAGTGCCTTGGGAGATGAAAAACTGTTTTTT,CASALGDEKLFF
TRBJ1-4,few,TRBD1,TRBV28,TGTGCCAGCAGTCACAGGGGGAATGGGGAAAAACTGTTTTTT,CASSHRGNGEKLFF
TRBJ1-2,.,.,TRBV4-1,TGCGCCAGCAGCCAGGGTGGGATCCCTACCGTCTATGGCTACACCTTC,CASSQGGIPTVYGYTF
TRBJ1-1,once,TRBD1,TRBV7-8,TGTGCCAGCAGCTTAGTGGCAGGGGGGTTGGAGGACACTGAAGCTTTCTTT,CASSLVAGGLEDTEAFF
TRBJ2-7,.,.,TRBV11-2,TGTGCCAGCGCTTACGAGCAGTACTTC,CASAYEQYF
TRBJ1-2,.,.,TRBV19,TGTGCCACTTCGGACAGCTACTATGGCTACACCTTC,CATSDSYYGYTF
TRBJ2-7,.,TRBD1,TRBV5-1,TGCGCCGGCAGCCACGGGACAGGGAGTATCCACGAGCAGTACTTC,CAGSHGTGSIHEQYF
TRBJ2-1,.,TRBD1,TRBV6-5,TGTGCCAGCAGTTACGGGACAGGGGAATACAATGAGCAGTTCTTC,CASSYGTGEYNEQFF
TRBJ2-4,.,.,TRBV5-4,TGTGCCAGCAGCTTACCTGACGGGAACATTCAGTACTTC,CASSLPDGNIQYF
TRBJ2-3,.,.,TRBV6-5,TGTGCCAGCAGTTACGGGGGAGGCACAGATACGCAGTATTTT,CASSYGGGTDTQYF
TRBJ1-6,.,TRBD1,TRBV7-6,TGTGCCAGCAGCACAGGGGTCTCACCCCTCCACTTT,CASSTGVSPLHF
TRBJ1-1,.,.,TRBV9,TGTGCCAGCAGCCCAGAAGGGGTATACACTGAAGCTTTCTTT,CASSPEGVYTEAFF
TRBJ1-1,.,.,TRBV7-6,TGTGCCAGCAGCTTAGTGGCAGAAAACACTGAAGCTTTCTTT,CASSLVAENTEAFF
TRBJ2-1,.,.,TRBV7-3,TGTGCCAGCAGCTTAGCGGTAGGCTCCTACAATGAGCAGTTCTTC,CASSLAVGSYNEQFF